Listed below are T cell receptor beta chains from one sample, sequenced in a study of blood T cells in healthy people across ages. Each CDR3 protein gets one entry after TCRdb re-called the 5' RACE reads with MiXCR. The profile shows fewer than 900,000 distinct CDR3 sequences, about half of them singletons. Sequencing was carried out using blood. The receptors derive from a woman aged 55-70 years in good health. Both conserved end residues are part of each CDR3. Fields, in order: V gene, J gene, D gene, clone size, CDR3 DNA, CDR3 protein. The D gene is left open where the match is weak. The size of a clone is reported for some rows only, either as once, few or many, or as a class for expanded clones.

>TRBV7-2|TRBJ2-3|NA|few
TGTGCCAGCAGCTTAGTTCTACAGGCAGATACGCAGTATTTT
CASSLVLQADTQYF
>TRBV20-1|TRBJ2-1|TRBD2|many
TGCAGTGCTAGAGATCCCGGGACTAGCGGGAGCCTTTTCTACAATGAGCAGTTCTTC
CSARDPGTSGSLFYNEQFF
>TRBV6-6|TRBJ1-1|NA|NA
TGTGCCAGCAGTTACTCGCCGGTAGCGGGGATGAACACTGAAGCTTTCTTT
CASSYSPVAGMNTEAFF
>TRBV7-2|TRBJ2-7|TRBD1|NA
TGTGCCAGCAGCTTACGGGGGACAGGGCGCAACGAGCAGTACTTC
CASSLRGTGRNEQYF
>TRBV20-1|TRBJ2-1|TRBD2|NA
TGCAGTGCTAAATCTAGCGGCCCCTACAATGAGCAGTTCTTC
CSAKSSGPYNEQFF
>TRBV6-6|TRBJ1-2|TRBD1|once
TGTGCCAGCAGCCAGGGGGATAGGGGCTACACCTTC
CASSQGDRGYTF
>TRBV5-1|TRBJ2-2|NA|NA
TGCGCCAGCAGCTTATTCGACACGAACACCGGGGAGCTGTTTTTT
CASSLFDTNTGELFF
>TRBV4-3|TRBJ2-3|TRBD1|NA
TGCGCCAGCAACCAACGACAGGGTACAGATACGCAGTATTTT
CASNQRQGTDTQYF
>TRBV20-1|TRBJ2-4|TRBD2|few
TGCAGTGCTAGAGCGTGGGGGGGGATAGCCAAAAACATTCAGTACTTC
CSARAWGGIAKNIQYF
>TRBV7-9|TRBJ1-2|NA|NA
TGTGCCAGCAGCTACCGGGACGGCTATGGCTACACCTTC
CASSYRDGYGYTF
>TRBV20-1|TRBJ2-7|TRBD1|NA
TGCAGTGCTAGAGACACCCGGACAGGGGTCTACGAGCAGTACTTC
CSARDTRTGVYEQYF
>TRBV5-5|TRBJ1-5|NA|NA
TGTGCCAGCAGCAACACAGGGACTTATCAGCCCCAGCATTTT
CASSNTGTYQPQHF
>TRBV30|TRBJ1-1|NA|NA
TGTGCCTGGAGTGCCATGGGGGGCAGGCTTAACACTGAAGCTTTCTTT
CAWSAMGGRLNTEAFF
>TRBV9|TRBJ2-1|TRBD2|NA
TGTGCCAGCAGCGAAGGACTAGCGGGAGGGGATGAGCAGTTCTTC
CASSEGLAGGDEQFF
>TRBV6-5|TRBJ2-7|NA|few
TGTGCCAGCAGTACAGGGAACTCCTACGAGCAGTACTTC
CASSTGNSYEQYF
>TRBV5-1|TRBJ2-7|NA|few
TGCGCCAGCAGCACTAATCAGGGAAGTGACGAGCAGTACTTC
CASSTNQGSDEQYF
>TRBV29-1|TRBJ2-1|NA|NA
TGCAGCGTTGAGGGCAGAAACCTCTACAATGAGCAGTTCTTC
CSVEGRNLYNEQFF
>TRBV7-2|TRBJ1-2|TRBD1|few
TGTGCCAGCAGCATCGACAGGGGGGATGGCTACACCTTC
CASSIDRGDGYTF
>TRBV29-1|TRBJ1-2|NA|few
TGCAGCGTTGCTAGGGGGTCGAACTATGGCTACACCTTC
CSVARGSNYGYTF
>TRBV15|TRBJ1-5|NA|NA
TGTGCCACCAGCAGAGATCAGACAGTCCGTACTAGGGCCCAGCATTTT
CATSRDQTVRTRAQHF
>TRBV9|TRBJ2-1|TRBD2|NA
TGTGCCAGCAGCGTAAGGGCGGGAGGTGGGTATGAGCAGTTCTTC
CASSVRAGGGYEQFF
>TRBV20-1|TRBJ2-5|NA|NA
TGCAGTGCTAGAGAATCAACGGGAGAGACCCAGTACTTC
CSARESTGETQYF
>TRBV11-1|TRBJ1-1|NA|NA
TGTGCCAGCAGCTTAGAGTTGTCGGGACAAGACACTGAAGCTTTCTTT
CASSLELSGQDTEAFF
>TRBV4-2|TRBJ2-7|NA|NA
TGTGCCAGCAGCCTCCGACTAGGGGGAGTCGATGAGCAGTACTTC
CASSLRLGGVDEQYF
>TRBV25-1|TRBJ2-1|NA|NA
TGTGCCAGCAGGGGGAATAGCGCACACAATGAGCAGTTCTTC
CASRGNSAHNEQFF
>TRBV7-9|TRBJ2-5|NA|few
TGTGCCAGCAGCTCGCAGAACCAAGAGACCCAGTACTTC
CASSSQNQETQYF
>TRBV20-1|TRBJ1-2|NA|NA
TGCAGTGCTAGGGTACCTAGCGGGTCCCATGGCTACACCTTC
CSARVPSGSHGYTF
>TRBV2|TRBJ2-7|NA|NA
TGTGCCAGCAGTGAAGGGAGCCTATACAATGAGCAGTACTTC
CASSEGSLYNEQYF
>TRBV29-1|TRBJ2-5|NA|many
TGCAGCGTTCCTGGGTCTAGTAGGACCCAGTACTTC
CSVPGSSRTQYF
>TRBV7-9|TRBJ1-4|NA|NA
TGTGCCAGCAGCCAAAGTCCGGGCTCTAATGAAAAACTGTTTTTT
CASSQSPGSNEKLFF